The next 11 T cell receptor beta chains were all read from a single sample in a study of OX40 agonist ivuxolimab in advanced cancers. Assay: immunoSEQ multiplex PCR; the TCRdb copy retains only in-frame clones and omits some. The sample consists of about 76,000 clones, about 89% of them appearing once. The sequencing here drew on CD4+ or CD8+ T cells sorted from blood, taken in a trial of the OX40 agonist ivuxolimab. The source of these receptors is an adult with an advanced solid tumor such as melanoma, head and neck, liver or kidney cancer.

This rearrangement joins TRBV10-3 to TRBJ2-3; 10 bases align to TRBD2. CDR1 ENHRY and CDR2 SYGVKD come from the germline V gene. V dropped 9 bases and J dropped 0; count of bases not matched to a gene: 6. The CDR3 covers 15 residues. This CDR3 is CAMGATSGSTDTQYF. The CDR3, as DNA: TGTGCCATGGGGGCGACTAGCGGGAGCACAGATACGCAGTATTTT.

V is TRBV5-4 and J is TRBJ1-4; D gene uncertain. Germline-derived CDR1 and CDR2 are SGHNT and YYREEE (reference sequence). V lost 0 bases to trimming and J lost 11 bases, with 8 bases between them. The length of the CDR3 is 12 residues. Here the CDR3 reads CASSLGGEKLFF. The CDR3 coding sequence is TGTGCCAGCAGCTTGGGAGGCGAGAAACTGTTTTTT.

The rearrangement links TRBV6-5 to TRBJ1-1; a possible D gene is TRBD1 (6 bases). Between the trimmed V and J ends, which lost 1 base and 4 bases, there was a span of 13 bases. Germline CDR1 and CDR2: MNHEY and SVGAGI. The CDR3 contains 15 residues. CDR3 sequence reads: CASSYFEGGSTEAFF. The DNA of the CDR3 is TGTGCCAGCAGTTACTTCGAGGGGGGTTCCACTGAAGCTTTCTTT.

This clone occurred once. J is TRBJ2-1 and V is TRBV7-6; D uncertain. The CDR3 totals 14 residues. With 5 bases removed from V and 7 bases from J, the gap between germline ends came to 15 bases. Germline V CDR1 and CDR2: SGHVS, FNYEAQ. Here the CDR3 DNA reads TGTGCCAGCAGCCCATCGGCCGGGTCGAATGAGCAGTTCTTC. Residues: CASSPSAGSNEQFF.

The CDR3 coding sequence is TGTGCCAGCAGCGTAGCTTGGACTAGCGACGAGCAGTTCTTC. This gives the protein CASSVAWTSDEQFF. The rearrangement joins TRBV9 to TRBJ2-1, with 9 nucleotides matching TRBD2. J was trimmed by 10 bases and V by 0 bases; bases with no gene match: 5. The V gene's germline CDR1 is SGDLS and CDR2 YYNGEE. The CDR3 runs 14 residues.

The chain uses TRBV6-5 and TRBJ1-1; TRBD1 matches 7 bases. Germline V lookup: CDR1 MNHEY, CDR2 SVGAGI. This CDR3 contains 14 residues. The junction had 3 bases not matched to a gene; V was cut back by 4 bases and J by 1 base. The CDR3 nucleotides read TGTGCCAGCAGTTGGGACAGACGGAACACTGAAGCTTTCTTT. It codes for CASSWDRRNTEAFF.

The chain carries TRBV28 and TRBJ1-5; 10 bases are shared with TRBD1. Unmatched junction bases numbered 6, after V lost 4 bases and J lost 15 bases. CDR1 and CDR2 from the germline V gene are MDHEN and SYDVKM. The CDR3 is 12 residues long. CDR3 DNA: TGTGCCAGCAGTTATAACAGGGACAGGGGGCATTTT. It translates to CASSYNRDRGHF.

V usage is TRBV7-6 and J usage is TRBJ2-7; 9 bases fit TRBD2. V lost 6 bases and J lost 2; bases outside the gene matches: 2. The germline gives CDR1 SGHVS, CDR2 FNYEAQ. This CDR3 is built from 13 residues. In nucleotides, the CDR3 is TGTGCCAGCAGTAGCGGGAGCCCCTACGAGCAGTACTTC. Amino acids: CASSSGSPYEQYF.

Within the sample, this clone is medium-sized (0.01 to 0.1%). V and J are TRBV13 and TRBJ2-7, with D unresolved. CDR3 length: 13 amino acids. Trimming stripped 1 base from V and 1 base from J, with 5 bases between. Per germline, CDR1 PRHDT and CDR2 FYEKMQ (reference sequence). CDR3 loop: CASSLDSSYEQYF. CDR3 sequence (DNA): TGTGCCAGCAGCTTAGACAGTTCCTACGAGCAGTACTTC.

The chain links TRBV7-9 to TRBJ2-7, with D unclear. The CDR3 spans 14 residues. Germline loops: CDR1 SEHNR, CDR2 FQNEAQ (reference sequence). With 1 base removed from V and 2 bases from J, the gap between germline ends came to 9 bases. In nucleotides, the CDR3 is TGTGCCAGCAGCTTAGGGGCCGTTACCTACGAGCAGTACTTC. Protein sequence: CASSLGAVTYEQYF. Filled out from reference TRBV7-9 and TRBJ2-7, the complete variable domain reads DTGVSQNPRHKITKRGQNVTFRCDPISEHNRLYWYRQTLGQGPEFLTYFQNEAQLEKSRLLSDRFSAERPKGSFSTLEIQRTEQGDSAMYLCASSLGAVTYEQYFGPGTRLTVT.

V gene TRBV7-3 combines with J gene TRBJ1-6; TRBD1 might be the D (5 bases). The CDR3 covers 15 residues. Germline V gene lookup returns CDR1 SGHTA and CDR2 FQGTGA. Trimming pared 5 bases from V and 7 bases from J, leaving 15 bases between. The CDR3 DNA follows: TGTGCCAGCAGCCAAGGTTGGGGCCCGAATTCACCCCTCCACTTT. The encoded protein is CASSQGWGPNSPLHF.